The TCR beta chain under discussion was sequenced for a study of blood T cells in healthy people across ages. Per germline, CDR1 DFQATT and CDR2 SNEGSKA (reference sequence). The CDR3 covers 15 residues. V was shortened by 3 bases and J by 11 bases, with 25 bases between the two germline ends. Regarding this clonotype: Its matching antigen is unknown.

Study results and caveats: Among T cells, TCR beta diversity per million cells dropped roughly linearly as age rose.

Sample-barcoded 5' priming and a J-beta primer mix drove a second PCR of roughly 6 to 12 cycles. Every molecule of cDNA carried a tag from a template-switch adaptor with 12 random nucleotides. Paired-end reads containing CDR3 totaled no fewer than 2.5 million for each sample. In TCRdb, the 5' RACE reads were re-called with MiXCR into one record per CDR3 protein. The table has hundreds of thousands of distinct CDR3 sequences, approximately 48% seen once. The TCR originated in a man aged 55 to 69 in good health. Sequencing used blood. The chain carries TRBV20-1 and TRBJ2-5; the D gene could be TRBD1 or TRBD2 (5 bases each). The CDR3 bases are TGCAGTGCTAGGGGTCGGGGCCCCTGGGGCAATGAGCAGTACTTC. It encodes CSARGRGPWGNEQYF.